The source of this TCR beta chain is a study of response to subunit inactivated influenza vaccine. General study points: Authors suggested seasonal influenza vaccinations each recruit few new T cells.

TCRdb reanalysed the RT-PCR reads using MiXCR and keeps one entry per CDR3 protein. The table shows 400,000 to 650,000 distinct CDR3 sequences, with approximately 7.3% occurring only once. The CDR3 consists of 17 residues. J was trimmed by 5 bases and V by 5 bases; bases with no gene match: 9. CDR1 SGHTA and CDR2 FQGTGA come from the germline V gene. About this clonotype: Its antigen is still unknown.

The chain is built from TRBV7-3 and TRBJ2-1; the match to TRBD2 covers 13 bases. This clonotype was obtained from a man in his fifties or sixties who received an inactivated influenza vaccine. The sequencing used PBMCs from blood, collected 23 to 25 months after vaccination. The CDR3 sequence: CASSPLPGLAGNNEQFF. The CDR3 region has the DNA TGTGCCAGCAGCCCGCTACCGGGACTAGCGGGAAACAATGAGCAGTTCTTC.